Sequencing of this T cell receptor (beta chain) was carried out in a study of blood T cells in healthy people across ages (dated by TCRdb to the mid-2010s). With regard to the full study: In model experiments, template switching captured roughly one uniquely barcoded TCR beta cDNA molecule for every two T cells. The study measured age-related changes in TCR beta repertoire diversity using deep sequencing normalized with unique cDNA molecular identifiers. Two additional independent replicas of 1 million unique cDNA reads from the same blood draw were analyzed for two donors (one aged 18 to 29 and one aged 80 or older). To avoid experimental bias, donors of different ages were distributed randomly across sequencing lanes. The donors were divided into four age groups: young (average approximately 17 years), middle-aged (about 41), aged (around 59) and long-lived (roughly 82).

For this chain, trimming is 5 bases at the V end and 10 bases at the J end, and the number of junction bases without a gene match is 6. The CDR1 and CDR2 encoded by the germline V gene are MNHEY and SVGEGT. The CDR3 has 12 amino acids, counting the end cysteine and phenylalanine. Here the CDR3 DNA is all that survives: 36 bases in frame from base 1. Donors were 39 systemically healthy Caucasian individuals from Russia aged roughly 6 to 90 years. About 9.8 milliliters of peripheral blood were drawn from each donor into EDTA-treated Vacutainer tubes. PBMCs were isolated by Ficoll-Paque density-gradient centrifugation, with at least 6.5 million obtained per sample. Trizol reagent was used to extract total RNA from PBMCs, with at least 5 micrograms per sample. Naive CD45RAhigh/CD27high T cell percentages were measured by flow cytometry on a PBMC aliquot from every donor. Receptors were amplified or captured by 5' RACE. The second PCR ran for about 6 to 11 cycles and used a J-beta primer mix along with a sample-barcoded 5' primer. A template-switch 5' adaptor carrying 12 random nucleotides introduced a unique molecular identifier onto each TCR beta cDNA molecule. At least 2.5 million CDR3-containing paired-end reads were obtained from each sample. The Mint cDNA synthesis kit, primed by a TRBC-specific oligonucleotide, was used to synthesize first-strand cDNA from all RNA. After uracil-DNA glycosylase treatment, a first 18-cycle PCR used universal primers M1SS and BC2_uni_R on all cDNA. In the original analysis: Each sample was normalized by randomly selecting 1 million high-quality reads, each carrying a distinct molecular identifier. Reads sharing molecular identifiers were discarded rather than binned into consensus sequences. MiTCR, with a Q25 quality threshold and the strictest error-elimination algorithm, was used for CDR3 identification, clonotype clustering and error correction. A nonparametric unseen species model with Euler transformation was used to estimate a lower bound on total TCR beta diversity. TCRdb ran its own pipeline on the public reads, namely fastp trimming at Q25 and MiXCR clone calling, and kept in-frame beta chains. Under each unique CDR3 protein, matching rows form one entry showing the most common genes and DNA. These V and J calls originate from TCRdb's pipeline instead of the authors' own analysis. Present in this sample are around 1,800,000 distinct CDR3 sequences, around 42% of which were seen just once. Of the sample, 23% is held by the ten largest clones.

Summary of the overall study and its limitations: Estimates of total diversity based on one million sequenced T cells were considered lower bounds and underestimates. Observed TCR beta diversity correlated strongly with the percentage of naive T cells measured by flow cytometry. Because profiling used bulk unsorted PBMCs, naive and antigen-experienced compartments could not be compared conclusively. Observed TCR beta diversity per million T cells fell roughly linearly with age, and a significant reduction was already apparent by age roughly 41. The long-lived group showed more naive CD4+ T cells, fewer expanded clones and increased TCR diversity than the aged group, suggesting age selection. The CMV infection status of donors was not known, potentially confounding age-related changes in expanded clonotypes.

Concerning this clonotype itself: The target of this receptor is not known. No base quality values were provided; no much bigger clone lies one nucleotide off.

Rearrangement joined TRBV6-2 or TRBV6-3 to TRBJ1-1; 8 bases in between match TRBD1. This receptor was taken from a human donor in good health. Sequencing was performed on blood. The CDR3 amino acid sequence is: CASSEYRGRAFF. The DNA is TGTGCCAGCAGTGAATACAGGGGGAGAGCTTTCTTT.